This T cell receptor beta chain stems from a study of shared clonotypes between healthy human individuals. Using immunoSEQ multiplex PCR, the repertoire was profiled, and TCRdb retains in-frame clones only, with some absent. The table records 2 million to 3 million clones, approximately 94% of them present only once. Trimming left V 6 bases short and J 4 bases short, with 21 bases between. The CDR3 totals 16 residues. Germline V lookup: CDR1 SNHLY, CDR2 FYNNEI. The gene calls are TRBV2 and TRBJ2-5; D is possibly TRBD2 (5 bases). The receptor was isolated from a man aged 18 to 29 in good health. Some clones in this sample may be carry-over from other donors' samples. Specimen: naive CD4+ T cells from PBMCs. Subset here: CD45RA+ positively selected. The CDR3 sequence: CASSPSLFGVGETQYF. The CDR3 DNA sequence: TGTGCCAGCAGCCCCTCTCTCTTCGGGGTCGGAGAGACCCAGTACTTC.